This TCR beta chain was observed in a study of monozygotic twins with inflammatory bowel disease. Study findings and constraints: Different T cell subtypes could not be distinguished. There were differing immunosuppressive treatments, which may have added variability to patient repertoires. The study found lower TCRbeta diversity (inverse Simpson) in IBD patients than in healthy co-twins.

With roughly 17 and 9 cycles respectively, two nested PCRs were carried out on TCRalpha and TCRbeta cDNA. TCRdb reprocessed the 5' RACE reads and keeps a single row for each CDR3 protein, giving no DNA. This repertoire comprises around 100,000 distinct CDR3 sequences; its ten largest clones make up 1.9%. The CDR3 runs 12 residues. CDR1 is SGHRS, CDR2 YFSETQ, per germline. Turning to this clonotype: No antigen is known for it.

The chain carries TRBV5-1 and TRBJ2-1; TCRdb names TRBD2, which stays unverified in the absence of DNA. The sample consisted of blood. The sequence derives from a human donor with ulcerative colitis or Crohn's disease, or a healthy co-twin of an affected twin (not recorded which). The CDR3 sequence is CASSTGEGGKFF.